This T cell receptor beta chain came from a study of T cells in localized non-small cell lung cancer. Whole-study results and caveats: Adjacent lung held a median 57 of the top 100 tumor clones. Only one tumor region was sequenced, so heterogeneity remains possible. Maximal T cell clonality occurred in uninvolved adjacent lung, with tumor ranking below it. Elevated circulating T cell density in blood was associated with longer overall survival.

A note on this clone: Its target is not known.

Method: immunoSEQ multiplex PCR; TCRdb's copy keeps in-frame clones and lacks some. The sample carries about 35,000 clones, 75% to 90% recorded once. Germline CDR1 reads SGHAT; CDR2 reads FQNNGV. V was pared by 0 bases and J by 0 bases, with 3 bases between. The CDR3 has 14 residues. The J gene is TRBJ1-3, the V gene TRBV11-2; D is undetermined. Here the sequenced sample was peripheral blood, taken before any cancer treatment. This TCR came from a man between 40 and 75 years old with stage I lung adenocarcinoma. The CDR3 protein is CASSLEISGNTIYF. The CDR3 region has the DNA TGTGCCAGCAGCTTAGAGATCTCTGGAAACACCATATATTTT.